These 6 T cell receptor beta chains came from one sample sequenced in a study of OX40 agonist ivuxolimab in advanced cancers. This table comes from immunoSEQ multiplex PCR, and its TCRdb copy is limited to in-frame clones, with some not included. The table records about 32,000 clones, approximately 90% of them present only once. The sample here was CD4+ or CD8+ T cells sorted from blood, taken in a trial of the OX40 agonist ivuxolimab. Receptors were obtained from an adult with an advanced solid tumor such as melanoma, head and neck, liver or kidney cancer.

V is TRBV30 and J is TRBJ2-7; TRBD1 matches 7 bases. Trimming cost V 3 bases and J 0 bases; bases outside gene matches: 8. The CDR3 length is 15 residues. The germline V gene has CDR1 GTSNPN and CDR2 SVGIG (reference sequence). DNA for the CDR3: TGTGCCTGGAGCTCCCGGGACAGAATCTCCTACGAGCAGTACTTC. It translates to CAWSSRDRISYEQYF.

This chain uses TRBV19 with TRBJ1-1; no clear D. Per the germline V gene, CDR1 is LNHDA and CDR2 is SQIVND (reference sequence). Between the trimmed V and J ends, which lost 3 bases and 1 base, there was a span of 9 bases. This CDR3 region has 14 residues. CDR3 bases: TGTGCCAGTAGTATCTGGCAGGAGAACACTGAAGCTTTCTTT. Translated: CASSIWQENTEAFF.

V usage is TRBV5-4 and J usage is TRBJ2-2; perhaps TRBD1 as D (6 bases). Germline values: CDR1 SGHNT, CDR2 YYREEE (reference sequence). The CDR3 has 14 residues. V was cut by 4 bases and J by 1 base, with 8 bases left in between. CDR3 residues: CASSLQGNTGELFF. As DNA, the CDR3 is TGTGCCAGCAGCCTACAGGGGAACACCGGGGAGCTGTTTTTT. Based on the CDR3 plus reference TRBV5-4 and TRBJ2-2, the full variable domain is ETGVTQSPTHLIKTRGQQVTLRCSSQSGHNTVSWYQQALGQGPQFIFQYYREEENGRGNFPPRFSGLQFPNYSSELNVNALELDDSALYLCASSLQGNTGELFFGEGSRLTVL.

The chain has TRBV6-6 and TRBJ2-6; D remains unclear. The CDR3 spans 13 residues. V was trimmed by 2 bases and J by 4 bases, leaving 3 bases between them. CDR1 is MNHNY and CDR2 is SVGAGI in the germline V gene (reference sequence). The CDR3 is CASSYNGANVLTF. The CDR3 nucleotides are TGTGCCAGCAGTTACAACGGGGCCAACGTCCTGACTTTC.

The rearrangement uses TRBV27 and TRBJ1-1; D is unresolved. Germline loops: CDR1 MNHEY, CDR2 SMNVEV (reference sequence). The CDR3 totals 16 residues. The ends were cut back, 6 bases at V and 3 bases at J, with 20 bases in the middle. The CDR3 DNA reads as TGTGCCAGCAGCACCGACGGGAGACTGGGCCACACTGAAGCTTTCTTT. Translation: CASSTDGRLGHTEAFF.

The CDR3 reads CASSLGWEFYQETQYF. DNA of the CDR3: TGTGCCAGCAGCTTAGGCTGGGAGTTCTACCAAGAGACCCAGTACTTC. The chain is built from TRBV7-9 and TRBJ2-5, with D possibly being TRBD2 (5 bases). The germline V and J ends were trimmed by 1 base and 0 bases, with 12 bases remaining between them. The CDR3 length is 16 residues. Germline-derived CDR1 and CDR2 are SEHNR and FQNEAQ (reference sequence).